One sample yielded the 6 T cell receptor beta chains listed below, sequenced in a study of blood T cell repertoires in COVID-19. Profiling relied on immunoSEQ multiplex PCR, and the TCRdb table lists in-frame clones only, not all of them. The data show some 120,000 clones, over 75% seen once. The sample comprised peripheral blood. The receptor source for this set is a human donor with active COVID-19. The donor label of this sample is uncertain.

V and J are TRBV9 and TRBJ2-5; 12 bases are a match to TRBD2. Germline CDR1 is SGDLS and CDR2 is YYNGEE. The CDR3 runs 18 residues. V dropped 4 bases and J dropped 4; count of bases not matched to a gene: 14. CDR3 sequence (DNA): TGTGCCAGCAGCCCCGCCCCCGGACTAGCGGGGATGGGAGAGACCCAGTACTTC. Amino acids: CASSPAPGLAGMGETQYF.

The count of this clone is one. The V and J genes are TRBV5-4 and TRBJ2-1; TRBD2 is a possible D gene (6 bases). The CDR3 has 15 residues. Trimming pared 6 bases from V and 3 bases from J, leaving 16 bases between. From germline, CDR1 is SGHNT and CDR2 YYREEE (reference sequence). DNA for the CDR3: TGTGCCAGCACCCCGACCGGGACTGACTACAATGAGCAGTTCTTC. It encodes CASTPTGTDYNEQFF.

CDR3 amino acids: CASSVGQGVINIQYF. The DNA for the CDR3 is TGTGCCAGCAGCGTTGGACAGGGGGTTATAAACATTCAGTACTTC. The chain links TRBV9 to TRBJ2-4, with 10 positions matching TRBD1. Germline V CDR1 and CDR2: SGDLS, YYNGEE. J was trimmed by 6 bases and V by 2 bases; bases with no gene match: 5. The CDR3 extends over 15 amino acids.

The genes are TRBV24-1 and TRBJ2-7; D unresolved. CDR3 length equals 12 residues. CDR1 and CDR2 (germline): KGHDR, SFDVKD. Trimming removed 8 bases from V and 4 bases from J, with 11 bases in between. The CDR3 coding sequence is TGTGCCACCAACGTACTAAGATACGAGCAGTACTTC. This sequence encodes CATNVLRYEQYF.

V gene TRBV27 combines with J gene TRBJ2-5; 7 positions match TRBD2. In germline, CDR1 is MNHEY, CDR2 SMNVEV (reference sequence). The CDR3 runs to 13 residues. With V trimmed by 5 bases and J by 2 bases, 2 bases remained unmatched. The chain's CDR3 is CASSRGLQETQYF. For the CDR3, the DNA is TGTGCCAGCAGTAGGGGACTACAAGAGACCCAGTACTTC.

V and J are TRBV5-1 and TRBJ2-7, with 8 bases that match TRBD1. J gave up 4 bases and V 5 bases, and 5 bases lay outside the gene matches. CDR3 length: 13 amino acids. Germline loops: CDR1 SGHRS, CDR2 YFSETQ. The CDR3 nucleotides read TGCGCCAGCAGACAGGGGGGCTCATACGAGCAGTACTTC. This gives the protein CASRQGGSYEQYF.